This paragraph covers one T cell receptor (beta chain) sequence. The data stem from a study of blood T cell repertoires in COVID-19. Turning to the study itself: Donors in the United States, Italy and Spain gave samples during acute or convalescent COVID-19. In each case, the material was cDNA or gDNA derived from T cells, B-cell-depleted T cells, or PBMCs.

The CDR3 has 17 residues. Germline CDR1 reads SGHAT; CDR2 reads FQNNGV. V gave up 5 bases and J gave up 7 bases; unmatched junction bases: 12. As handled by the study authors: The assay estimated nucleated cells by amplifying reference gene primers. Assay used: immunoSEQ multiplex PCR; TCRdb lists only in-frame clones, some missing. The V and J calls and the clone size are those of that table, but D and trimming were determined from the DNA. The table lists some 150,000 clones, around 84% of them singletons. The TCR sequence derives from a human donor in a cohort sampled during active COVID-19. The chain combines TRBV11-2 with TRBJ1-4; 11 nucleotides line up with TRBD1. Sequenced: peripheral blood. CDR3 residues: CASSPGTGGGWGEKLFF. The CDR3 region has the DNA TGTGCCAGCAGCCCCGGGACAGGGGGTGGCTGGGGTGAAAAACTGTTTTTT.